This passage covers 30 T cell receptor beta chains from one sample sequenced in a study of type 1 regulatory T cells. Via MiXCR, TCRdb re-called the reads, giving one row per CDR3 protein. The sample carries about 62,000 distinct CDR3 sequences, less than 65% recorded once. No antigen has been identified for these receptors. Sequencing was performed on cultured non-Tr1 T cells, either the whole culture or a sorted T cell fraction (not recorded which). The receptor source for this set is a human donor in good health.

This clonotype has a handful of counts. V usage is TRBV28 and J usage is TRBJ2-3; D is possibly TRBD2 (6 bases). V lost 3 bases, J lost 3 bases, and 13 bases lay in between. This CDR3 comprises 15 residues. The germline V gene encodes CDR1 MDHEN and CDR2 SYDVKM. Here the CDR3 reads CASSLPSGLTDTQYF. The CDR3 DNA sequence: TGTGCCAGCAGTTTGCCCAGCGGGCTTACAGATACGCAGTATTTT.

J is TRBJ1-2 and V is TRBV20-1, with D unresolved. Germline-derived CDR1 and CDR2 are DFQATT and SNEGSKA (reference sequence). The CDR3 totals 13 residues. With 0 bases removed from V and 8 bases from J, the gap between germline ends came to 13 bases. The CDR3 here is CSARDSWASGYTF. CDR3 DNA sequence: TGCAGTGCTAGAGATAGTTGGGCGAGCGGCTACACCTTC.

This clonotype was seen a few times. The rearrangement uses TRBV7-9 and TRBJ1-2; no firm D call. The CDR3 sequence is 16 residues long. Per the germline V gene, CDR1 is SEHNR and CDR2 is FQNEAQ (reference sequence). Trimming left V 3 bases short and J 4 bases short, with 18 bases between. The CDR3 DNA is TGTGCCAGCAGCTTCCTTCCCCCGAAGGGCGGCTATGGCTACACCTTC. It specifies CASSFLPPKGGYGYTF.

V is TRBV20-1 and J is TRBJ2-1; 8 nucleotides match TRBD2. J lost 1 base, V lost 3 bases, and 8 bases had no gene match. CDR3 length equals 16 residues. Germline assignment: CDR1 DFQATT and CDR2 SNEGSKA (reference sequence). This CDR3 reads CSARFDGRGSYNEQFF. Written as DNA, the CDR3 is TGCAGTGCTAGGTTCGACGGGAGGGGTTCCTACAATGAGCAGTTCTTC.

V is TRBV5-1 and J is TRBJ2-3, with 11 positions matching TRBD1. V gave up 0 bases and J gave up 5 bases; unmatched junction bases: 2. The CDR3 runs to 15 residues. Germline CDR1 reads SGHRS; CDR2 reads YFSETQ. The CDR3 protein is CASSLDGTGGDTQYF. As DNA, the CDR3 is TGCGCCAGCAGCTTGGATGGGACAGGGGGAGATACGCAGTATTTT. The full variable domain, completed using reference TRBV5-1 and TRBJ2-3, is KAGVTQTPRYLIKTRGQQVTLSCSPISGHRSVSWYQQTPGQGLQFLFEYFSETQRNKGNFPGRFSGRQFSNSRSEMNVSTLELGDSALYLCASSLDGTGGDTQYFGPGTRLTVL.

This sequence joins TRBV7-2 and TRBJ1-5; D gene ambiguous. The CDR3 contains 12 residues. Deletions cut 3 bases from V and 4 bases from J, with 4 bases between. CDR1 is SGHTA, CDR2 FQGNSA, per germline. CDR3 nucleotide sequence: TGTGCCAGCAGCTTCACTAATCAGCCCCAGCATTTT. It specifies CASSFTNQPQHF.

The chain combines TRBV7-6 with TRBJ1-5; D is uncertain. The V end lost 1 base, the J end lost 0 bases, and 10 bases lay between the germline ends. The CDR3 contains 16 residues. Germline CDR1 and CDR2: SGHVS and FNYEAQ. CDR3 sequence: CASSLGSGYSNQPQHF. Written as DNA, the CDR3 is TGTGCCAGCAGCTTAGGGTCGGGGTATAGCAATCAGCCCCAGCATTTT.

This clonotype has a handful of counts. The chain has TRBV7-8 and TRBJ1-1; unclear D gene. Germline CDR1 reads SGHVS; CDR2 reads FQNEAQ. CDR3 length: 15 residues. The V end was cut by 1 base, the J end by 1 base, with 10 bases between. CDR3 loop: CASSLGVVRNTEAFF. The CDR3 DNA is TGTGCCAGCAGCTTAGGGGTTGTCAGGAACACTGAAGCTTTCTTT.

Only a few counts were recorded for this clonotype. A read error may account for a junction end that differs from germline. This chain joins TRBV6-2 or TRBV6-3 and TRBJ1-4; no definite D call. In germline, CDR1 is MNHEY, CDR2 SVGEGT. This CDR3 region has 11 residues. The CDR3 sequence is CASSSGPDQLF. The CDR3 DNA is TGTGCCAGCAGTTCCGGCCCGGACCAATTATTT.

This sequence joins TRBV9 and TRBJ2-7; 10 bases fit TRBD2. V dropped 4 bases and J dropped 1; count of bases not matched to a gene: 5. The CDR3 runs to 15 residues. Germline CDR1 SGDLS, CDR2 YYNGEE. CDR3 amino acids: CASSPRTSGSYEQYF. CDR3 bases: TGTGCCAGCAGCCCTAGGACTAGCGGTTCCTACGAGCAGTACTTC.

The chain carries TRBV20-1 and TRBJ2-7; tentative D call: TRBD2 (5 bases). The CDR3 loop spans 13 amino acids. Trimming shortened V by 6 bases and J by 6 bases, and 18 bases separated the two germline ends. Germline V gene data show CDR1 as DFQATT and CDR2 as SNEGSKA (reference sequence). In DNA, the CDR3 is TGCAGTGCGGAGCAGAGGACGGCGGGCGAGCAGTACTTC. Translating gives CSAEQRTAGEQYF.

The chain links TRBV11-2 to TRBJ2-7, with 8 bases aligning to TRBD2. Germline V gene sequence: CDR1 SGHAT, CDR2 FQNNGV. The CDR3 sequence is 16 residues long. The V and J ends lost 5 bases and 3 bases, in that order; junction bases with no gene match: 12. The CDR3 protein is CASSVTGTRGLYEQYF. Written as DNA, the CDR3 is TGTGCCAGCAGCGTAACCGGGACTAGGGGTCTCTACGAGCAGTACTTC.

This chain joins TRBV3-1 and TRBJ1-2; TRBD1 is a possible D gene (5 bases). The germline V gene encodes CDR1 LGHDT and CDR2 YNNKEL (reference sequence). V dropped 1 base and J dropped 7 bases, with 16 bases sitting between them. CDR3 length equals 15 residues. CDR3 amino acids: CASSQGTLDSGGYTF. CDR3 nucleotide sequence: TGTGCCAGCAGCCAAGGGACATTAGATTCGGGTGGCTACACCTTC.

V gene TRBV19 combines with J gene TRBJ2-2; D ambiguous. CDR1 LNHDA and CDR2 SQIVND come from the germline V gene (reference sequence). This CDR3 is built from 15 residues. Trimming left V 3 bases short and J 3 bases short, with 11 bases between. CDR3 protein: CASSIRSAHTGELFF. In nucleotides, the CDR3 is TGTGCCAGTAGTATCAGGTCTGCCCACACCGGGGAGCTGTTTTTT.

The chain has TRBV27 and TRBJ2-2; D gene uncertain. Germline assignment: CDR1 MNHEY and CDR2 SMNVEV (reference sequence). The CDR3 sequence is 15 residues long. V was shortened by 6 bases and J by 6 bases, with 17 bases between the two germline ends. CDR3 DNA sequence: TGTGCCAGCAGACAAGGTGCCTCAGTTTCCGGGGAGCTGTTTTTT. This codes for CASRQGASVSGELFF.

This chain links TRBV20-1 with TRBJ2-7; TRBD2 matches 10 bases. CDR3 length: 14 amino acids. The junction had 5 bases not matched to a gene; V was cut back by 6 bases and J by 0 bases. Germline lookup yields CDR1 DFQATT and CDR2 SNEGSKA (reference sequence). CDR3 sequence: CSAQLAGSSYEQYF. CDR3 DNA sequence: TGCAGTGCCCAACTAGCGGGAAGCTCCTACGAGCAGTACTTC.

This clonotype was found many times. The rearrangement links TRBV19 to TRBJ2-1; 7 bases map to TRBD2. The junction had 5 bases not matched to a gene; V was cut back by 3 bases and J by 3 bases. The length of the CDR3 is 15 residues. Looked up from germline, CDR1 is LNHDA and CDR2 is SQIVND (reference sequence). CDR3 sequence: CASSMTGGRYNEQFF. CDR3 DNA: TGTGCCAGTAGTATGACGGGAGGCCGCTACAATGAGCAGTTCTTC. Full variable domain (outside the CDR3, taken from reference TRBV19 and TRBJ2-1): DGGITQSPKYLFRKEGQNVTLSCEQNLNHDAMYWYRQDPGQGLRLIYYSQIVNDFQKGDIAEGYSVSREKKESFPLTVTSAQKNPTAFYLCASSMTGGRYNEQFFGPGTRLTVL.

The chain employs TRBV5-1 and TRBJ1-1; a possible D gene is TRBD1 (5 bases). Germline values: CDR1 SGHRS, CDR2 YFSETQ. V was trimmed by 1 base and J by 5 bases, leaving 12 bases between them. The CDR3 totals 14 residues. CDR3 DNA: TGCGCCAGCAGCTTGTCAAGGGGAGGGACTGAAGCTTTCTTT. Protein: CASSLSRGGTEAFF.

Relative to its sample, this clonotype is medium-sized. This sequence joins TRBV18 and TRBJ1-1, with no clear D. The V end lost 2 bases, the J end lost 1 base, and 14 bases lay between the germline ends. The CDR3 length is 16 residues. Germline V gene data show CDR1 as KGHSH and CDR2 as LQKENI. CDR3 residues: CASSPLPLSGNTEAFF. CDR3 bases: TGTGCCAGCTCACCATTACCGTTGTCGGGGAACACTGAAGCTTTCTTT.

This clonotype is a singleton in its sample. This chain joins TRBV7-2 and TRBJ2-4; 7 bases map to TRBD2. The CDR3 covers 17 residues. V was clipped by 6 bases and J by 0 bases; unmatched bases: 11. Germline values: CDR1 SGHTA, CDR2 FQGNSA. CDR3 region: CASSITSDRIAKNIQYF. The CDR3 bases are TGTGCCAGCAGTATTACTAGCGATAGAATAGCCAAAAACATTCAGTACTTC.

V gene TRBV25-1 combines with J gene TRBJ2-1, with 16 nucleotides matching TRBD2. This CDR3 has 16 amino acids. Per germline, CDR1 MGHDK and CDR2 SYGVNS. J lost 7 bases, V lost 4 bases, and 4 bases had no gene match. CDR3 nucleotide sequence: TGTGCCAGCAGTGCGCTGGGACTAGCGGGAGGGAATGAGCAGTTCTTC. The encoded protein is CASSALGLAGGNEQFF.

The chain combines TRBV19 with TRBJ1-6; TRBD1 aligns across 8 bases. V was pared by 4 bases and J by 6 bases, with 8 bases of the junction left unmatched. Germline assignment: CDR1 LNHDA and CDR2 SQIVND (reference sequence). This CDR3 has 16 residues. In DNA, the CDR3 is TGTGCCAGTAGTACGAATCCCGGACAGGGTAATTCACCCCTCCACTTT. Its protein is CASSTNPGQGNSPLHF.

This clonotype was found a few times. J is TRBJ2-5 and V is TRBV29-1, with 8 bases fitting TRBD2. Germline values: CDR1 SQVTM, CDR2 ANQGSEA. There are 14 residues in the CDR3. Trimming removed 4 bases from V and 7 bases from J; junction bases left unmatched: 11. The CDR3 is CSVAAGGFDRTQYF. The CDR3 coding sequence is TGCAGCGTTGCGGCGGGAGGCTTCGACAGGACCCAGTACTTC. Variable domain in full (rest from reference TRBV29-1 and TRBJ2-5): SAVISQKPSRDICQRGTSLTIQCQVDSQVTMMFWYRQQPGQSLTLIATANQGSEATYESGFVIDKFPISRPNLTFSTLTVSNMSPEDSSIYLCSVAAGGFDRTQYFGPGTRLLVL.

This sequence joins TRBV7-2 and TRBJ1-4; perhaps TRBD1 as D (6 bases). V gave up 0 bases and J gave up 5 bases, with 10 bases separating them. The CDR3 has 15 amino acids. The germline CDR1 and CDR2 sequences are SGHTA and FQGNSA. The CDR3 region is CASSLAGTGNEKLFF. The CDR3 bases are TGTGCCAGCAGCTTAGCAGGTACAGGGAATGAAAAACTGTTTTTT.

The J gene is TRBJ1-4, the V gene TRBV11-3, with D maybe TRBD1 (5 bases). The V and J ends lost 5 bases and 5 bases respectively, with 18 bases between them. CDR1 SGHNT and CDR2 YENEEA come from the germline V gene. The CDR3 has 16 residues. CDR3 loop: CASSPRKTVGNEKLFF. The CDR3 DNA reads as TGTGCCAGCAGCCCACGAAAGACAGTGGGGAATGAAAAACTGTTTTTT. The variable domain in full, with the rest retrieved from reference TRBV11-3 and TRBJ1-4, is EAGVVQSPRYKIIEKKQPVAFWCNPISGHNTLYWYLQNLGQGPELLIRYENEEAVDDSQLPKDRFSAERLKGVDSTLKIQPAELGDSAVYLCASSPRKTVGNEKLFFGSGTQLSVL.

This clonotype has more than one count but fewer than ten. The chain carries TRBV5-4 and TRBJ2-1, with D maybe TRBD1 (8 bases). Trimming stripped 2 bases from V and 9 bases from J, with 12 bases between. The CDR3 is 13 amino acids. The germline V gene encodes CDR1 SGHNT and CDR2 YYREEE (reference sequence). The CDR3 DNA sequence: TGTGCCAGCAGCTTACAGGGGGGGGTTGAGCAGTTCTTC. Translating it yields CASSLQGGVEQFF.

This chain connects TRBV10-2 to TRBJ1-6; 9 bases agree with TRBD1. V shed 6 bases, J shed 9 bases, and the junction held 6 bases outside the gene matches. Germline CDR1 WSHSY, CDR2 SAAADI. This CDR3 spans 14 amino acids. The chain's CDR3 is CASRGTGLGSPLHF. CDR3 bases: TGCGCCAGCAGGGGGACAGGGTTAGGTTCACCCCTCCACTTT.

CDR3 bases: TGTGCCAGCAGCAAAGGGACAGTAGGAAATCAGCCCCAGCATTTT. It specifies CASSKGTVGNQPQHF. The chain carries TRBV7-2 and TRBJ1-5, with 7 bases that match TRBD1. The V gene's germline CDR1 is SGHTA and CDR2 FQGNSA. The J segment lost 4 bases and the V segment lost 5 bases, leaving 8 bases of the junction unmatched. The CDR3 is 15 amino acids.

V gene TRBV6-5 combines with J gene TRBJ2-1; D perhaps matches TRBD1 (6 bases). CDR3 size: 16 residues. V gave up 6 bases and J gave up 1 base, with 16 bases separating them. Germline V gives CDR1 MNHEY, CDR2 SVGAGI. CDR3 loop: CASRTTAGESYNEQFF. The CDR3 DNA is TGTGCCAGCAGAACAACCGCAGGGGAATCCTACAATGAGCAGTTCTTC.

This clonotype was seen just once. V is TRBV7-2 and J is TRBJ2-1, with D maybe TRBD1 (5 bases). Germline V gene sequence: CDR1 SGHTA, CDR2 FQGNSA. V lost 2 bases to trimming and J lost 13 bases, with 24 bases between them. The CDR3 is made up of 16 amino acids. CDR3 nucleotide sequence: TGTGCCAGCAGCTTATTAGTCACCTCGATACAGGACGCACAGTTCTTC. This sequence encodes CASSLLVTSIQDAQFF.